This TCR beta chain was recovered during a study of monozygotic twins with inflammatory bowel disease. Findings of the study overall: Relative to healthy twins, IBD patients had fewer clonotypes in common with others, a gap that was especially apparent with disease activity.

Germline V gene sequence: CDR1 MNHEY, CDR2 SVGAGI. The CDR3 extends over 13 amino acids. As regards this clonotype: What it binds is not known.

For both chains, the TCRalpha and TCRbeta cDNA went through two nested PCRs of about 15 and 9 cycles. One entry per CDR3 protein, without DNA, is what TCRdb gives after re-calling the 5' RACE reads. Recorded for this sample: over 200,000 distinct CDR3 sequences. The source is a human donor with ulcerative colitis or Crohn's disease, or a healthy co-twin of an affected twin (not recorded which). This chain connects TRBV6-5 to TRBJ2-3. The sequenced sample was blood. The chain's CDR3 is CASSFLRGDTQYF.